This record looks at one T cell receptor beta chain sequence and its context. It was version v3.0 of the immunoSEQ assay that was run at survey level. The protocol was immunoSEQ multiplex PCR, while the TCRdb copy is restricted to in-frame clones and leaves out a portion. The data contain 25,000 to 35,000 clones, over 70% of them singletons. These data are taken from a study of long-term antiretroviral therapy in people with HIV. The CDR3 is 17 residues long. V lost 1 base to trimming and J lost 2 bases; unmatched junction nucleotides: 7. CDR1 and CDR2 (germline): LGHNA, YNFKEQ. This receptor was obtained from a woman between 50 and 59 years old with HIV. The chain carries TRBV4-2 and TRBJ2-3, with 9 bases identical to TRBD2. This material consisted of unsorted PBMCs, taken 3.1 years after starting antiretroviral therapy. CDR3 in DNA: TGTGCCAGCAGCCAAGGCCAAGCGGGGGGCCTCACAGATACGCAGTATTTT. Protein sequence: CASSQGQAGGLTDTQYF.